This is a list of T cell receptor beta chains from one sample in a study of shared clonotypes between healthy human individuals. Generated by immunoSEQ multiplex PCR, the TCRdb table keeps only in-frame clones and is missing some. The table has 2 million to 2.5 million clones, approximately 95% seen once. The sequenced material came from naive CD4+ T cells from PBMCs. The receptor source for this set is a man younger than 30 in good health. Some clones in this sample may be carry-over from other donors' samples. Each CDR3 is given with its conserved first and last residue. D genes are given only for firm matches. For some rows the clone size is stated as once, few or many, or as a class when expanded; others skip it.

d_gene: TRBD2
abundance: NA
j_gene: TRBJ2-3
len: 15
v_gene: TRBV5-1
CDR3nt: TGCGCCAGCGTTCGGGCGGGAGGGGTATCGGATACGCAGTATTTT
CDR3aa: CASVRAGGVSDTQYF

d_gene: NA
abundance: NA
j_gene: TRBJ2-3
len: 16
v_gene: TRBV9
CDR3nt: TGTGCCAGCAGCGTAGGGCGGGGTGCTAGCACAGATACGCAGTATTTT
CDR3aa: CASSVGRGASTDTQYF

d_gene: NA
abundance: NA
j_gene: TRBJ2-1
len: 15
v_gene: TRBV5-4
CDR3nt: TGTGCCAGCAGCTTGGGTTTTGACAGTTACAATGAGCAGTTCTTC
CDR3aa: CASSLGFDSYNEQFF

d_gene: NA
abundance: NA
j_gene: TRBJ1-4
len: 16
v_gene: TRBV4-1
CDR3nt: TGCGCCAGCAGCCCAGCCCCCCGGGGTAAGGGTGAAAAACTGTTTTTT
CDR3aa: CASSPAPRGKGEKLFF

d_gene: NA
abundance: NA
j_gene: TRBJ1-2
len: 17
v_gene: TRBV7-9
CDR3nt: TGTGCCAGCAGCCGTGCGTTGGGGGGTGGTTCGATTTATGGCTACACCTTC
CDR3aa: CASSRALGGGSIYGYTF

d_gene: NA
abundance: NA
j_gene: TRBJ2-1
len: 16
v_gene: TRBV2
CDR3nt: TGTGCCAGCAGCGGTACCACACGGAGCTCCTACAATGAGCAGTTCTTC
CDR3aa: CASSGTTRSSYNEQFF

d_gene: TRBD2
abundance: NA
j_gene: TRBJ2-1
len: 15
v_gene: TRBV5-1
CDR3nt: TGCGCCAGCAGCGGGCTAGCGGGAGGGCCTAATGAGCAGTTCTTC
CDR3aa: CASSGLAGGPNEQFF

d_gene: TRBD1
abundance: few
j_gene: TRBJ1-4
len: 14
v_gene: TRBV28
CDR3nt: TGTGCCAGCAGTCCCGGACAGGAAGGTGAAAAACTGTTTTTT
CDR3aa: CASSPGQEGEKLFF

d_gene: NA
abundance: NA
j_gene: TRBJ2-7
len: 12
v_gene: TRBV25-1
CDR3nt: TGTGCCAGCACCCCGGGATCCGGGGTCTGGTACTTC
CDR3aa: CASTPGSGVWYF

d_gene: TRBD2
abundance: NA
j_gene: TRBJ2-1
len: 16
v_gene: TRBV5-4
CDR3nt: TGTGCCAGCAGCCCACAGCTCGCGGGAGGGTACAATGAGCAGTTCTTC
CDR3aa: CASSPQLAGGYNEQFF

d_gene: NA
abundance: NA
j_gene: TRBJ1-5
len: 14
v_gene: TRBV28
CDR3nt: TGTGCCAGCAGCCGTACAGGGCCTAAGGAGCCCCAGCATTTT
CDR3aa: CASSRTGPKEPQHF

d_gene: TRBD1
abundance: NA
j_gene: TRBJ2-5
len: 14
v_gene: TRBV5-4
CDR3nt: TGTGCCAGCAGCCTAGGGACAGCCCAAGAGACCCAGTACTTC
CDR3aa: CASSLGTAQETQYF

d_gene: NA
abundance: NA
j_gene: TRBJ2-3
len: 12
v_gene: TRBV6-6
CDR3nt: TGTGCCAGTCGATCGAGCGCAGATACGCAGTATTTT
CDR3aa: CASRSSADTQYF

d_gene: NA
abundance: once
j_gene: TRBJ2-3
len: 13
v_gene: TRBV5-6
CDR3nt: TGTGCCAGCAGCTTGTCAGGGGCAGATACGCAGTATTTT
CDR3aa: CASSLSGADTQYF

d_gene: NA
abundance: NA
j_gene: TRBJ2-2
len: 14
v_gene: TRBV5-1
CDR3nt: TGCGCCAGCAGCGTGCCGGCGAGCACCGGGGAGCTGTTTTTT
CDR3aa: CASSVPASTGELFF

d_gene: TRBD1
abundance: NA
j_gene: TRBJ2-7
len: 14
v_gene: TRBV11-2
CDR3nt: TGTGCCAGCAGCGTACAGGGGGCGATAGGAGAGCAGTACTTC
CDR3aa: CASSVQGAIGEQYF

d_gene: NA
abundance: NA
j_gene: TRBJ2-7
len: 16
v_gene: TRBV2
CDR3nt: TGTGCCAGCAGTGAAGCGACCGGGACATGGCCCCACGAGCAGTACTTC
CDR3aa: CASSEATGTWPHEQYF

d_gene: TRBD2
abundance: NA
j_gene: TRBJ2-1
len: 15
v_gene: TRBV29-1
CDR3nt: TGCAGCGTTGAAGAGGGAGCGGGAGGTCTCTATGAGCAGTTCTTC
CDR3aa: CSVEEGAGGLYEQFF

d_gene: NA
abundance: NA
j_gene: TRBJ2-1
len: 14
v_gene: TRBV5-1
CDR3nt: TGCGCCAGCAGCTTGTCGGGAGTGGTCGATGAGCAGTTCTTC
CDR3aa: CASSLSGVVDEQFF

d_gene: NA
abundance: NA
j_gene: TRBJ2-5
len: 14
v_gene: TRBV18
CDR3nt: TGTGCCAGCTCACCTTTGGCGGCAGAAGAGACCCAGTACTTC
CDR3aa: CASSPLAAEETQYF

d_gene: NA
abundance: NA
j_gene: TRBJ2-1
len: 14
v_gene: TRBV11-2
CDR3nt: TGTGCCAGCAGGGCCCTAGTGTCTTACAATGAGCAGTTCTTC
CDR3aa: CASRALVSYNEQFF

d_gene: NA
abundance: NA
j_gene: TRBJ1-4
len: 13
v_gene: TRBV18
CDR3nt: TGTGCCAGCTCACCACCGAATACCGGGAAACTGTTTTTT
CDR3aa: CASSPPNTGKLFF

d_gene: NA
abundance: NA
j_gene: TRBJ2-7
len: 17
v_gene: TRBV28
CDR3nt: TGTGCCAGCAGTTTACCGCCCGGGTATTATAGCGGCTACGAGCAGTACTTC
CDR3aa: CASSLPPGYYSGYEQYF

d_gene: TRBD2
abundance: NA
j_gene: TRBJ2-1
len: 19
v_gene: TRBV28
CDR3nt: TGTGCCAGCAGTTCGAACGCGGCTAGCGGGAGGCTTACCTACAATGAGCAGTTCTTC
CDR3aa: CASSSNAASGRLTYNEQFF

d_gene: NA
abundance: NA
j_gene: TRBJ2-7
len: 14
v_gene: TRBV7-8
CDR3nt: TGTGCCAGCAGCTTAGTCTCGAGCTCCTACGAGCAGTACTTC
CDR3aa: CASSLVSSSYEQYF

d_gene: NA
abundance: NA
j_gene: TRBJ1-2
len: 14
v_gene: TRBV15
CDR3nt: TGTGCCACCAGCAGAGGGGTTACTAACTATGGCTACACCTTC
CDR3aa: CATSRGVTNYGYTF

d_gene: NA
abundance: NA
j_gene: TRBJ2-2
len: 15
v_gene: TRBV27
CDR3nt: TGTGCCAGCACCCAATGGGGGCCCGCGGTCGGGGAGCTGTTTTTT
CDR3aa: CASTQWGPAVGELFF

d_gene: TRBD2
abundance: NA
j_gene: TRBJ2-4
len: 14
v_gene: TRBV27
CDR3nt: TGTGCCAGCAGTCAGCGGGAGTCAAAAAACATTCAGTACTTC
CDR3aa: CASSQRESKNIQYF

d_gene: TRBD1
abundance: NA
j_gene: TRBJ1-1
len: 13
v_gene: TRBV7-8
CDR3nt: TGTGCCAGCAGCGTACGACAGGGCACTGAAGCTTTCTTT
CDR3aa: CASSVRQGTEAFF

d_gene: NA
abundance: NA
j_gene: TRBJ1-1
len: 12
v_gene: TRBV19
CDR3nt: TGTGCCAGTGGTAAGGGGTGGACTGAAGCTTTCTTT
CDR3aa: CASGKGWTEAFF

d_gene: NA
abundance: NA
j_gene: TRBJ1-1
len: 14
v_gene: TRBV7-9
CDR3nt: TGTGCCAGCAGCTCCGGACAGACGAACACTGAAGCTTTCTTT
CDR3aa: CASSSGQTNTEAFF

d_gene: TRBD1
abundance: NA
j_gene: TRBJ1-5
len: 17
v_gene: TRBV5-4
CDR3nt: TGTGCCAGCAGCTTGCGGCAGGGGGCAGGTAGCAATCAGCCCCAGCATTTT
CDR3aa: CASSLRQGAGSNQPQHF

d_gene: NA
abundance: NA
j_gene: TRBJ2-2
len: 18
v_gene: TRBV5-4
CDR3nt: TGTGCCAGCAGCTTGGCCCTGGGGGCGGGACGGGAGACCGGGGAGCTGTTTTTT
CDR3aa: CASSLALGAGRETGELFF

d_gene: TRBD2
abundance: NA
j_gene: TRBJ2-1
len: 21
v_gene: TRBV4-2
CDR3nt: TGTGCCAGCAGCCAAGAGTATGGGAGTAGCGGGAGGATGAGCTCCTACAATGAGCAGTTCTTC
CDR3aa: CASSQEYGSSGRMSSYNEQFF

d_gene: NA
abundance: NA
j_gene: TRBJ1-1
len: 14
v_gene: TRBV7-2
CDR3nt: TGTGCCAGCAGCTTTGAGGCAATGAACACTGAAGCTTTCTTT
CDR3aa: CASSFEAMNTEAFF

d_gene: NA
abundance: NA
j_gene: TRBJ2-5
len: 13
v_gene: TRBV5-1
CDR3nt: TGCGCCACCAGGAGGGGGGATCAAGAGACCCAGTACTTC
CDR3aa: CATRRGDQETQYF

d_gene: NA
abundance: NA
j_gene: TRBJ1-1
len: 13
v_gene: TRBV14
CDR3nt: TGTGCCAGCAGCCCGCTGCCGCACACTGAAGCTTTCTTT
CDR3aa: CASSPLPHTEAFF

d_gene: NA
abundance: NA
j_gene: TRBJ1-1
len: 15
v_gene: TRBV10-1
CDR3nt: TGCGCCAGCAGTGGGGGACCCCGAGGGGACACTGAAGCTTTCTTT
CDR3aa: CASSGGPRGDTEAFF

d_gene: TRBD2
abundance: NA
j_gene: TRBJ2-1
len: 15
v_gene: TRBV28
CDR3nt: TGTGCCAGCAGAACGGCGGGAGGAATCTACAATGAGCAGTTCTTC
CDR3aa: CASRTAGGIYNEQFF

d_gene: NA
abundance: NA
j_gene: TRBJ2-7
len: 14
v_gene: TRBV6-5
CDR3nt: TGTGCCAGCAGTTACCGGCGCTATTCCTACGAGCAGTACTTC
CDR3aa: CASSYRRYSYEQYF

d_gene: TRBD1
abundance: NA
j_gene: TRBJ2-7
len: 15
v_gene: TRBV11-2
CDR3nt: TGTGCCAGCAGCTTAGTTGTGACAGGGGGCGGCGAGCAGTACTTC
CDR3aa: CASSLVVTGGGEQYF

d_gene: NA
abundance: few
j_gene: TRBJ1-1
len: 14
v_gene: TRBV5-4
CDR3nt: TGTGCCAGCAGCTTGGAGGGCACGAACACTGAAGCTTTCTTT
CDR3aa: CASSLEGTNTEAFF

d_gene: TRBD1
abundance: NA
j_gene: TRBJ1-1
len: 13
v_gene: TRBV7-2
CDR3nt: TGTGCCAGCAGCTACAGGGGGCAATTTGAAGCTTTCTTT
CDR3aa: CASSYRGQFEAFF

d_gene: TRBD2
abundance: NA
j_gene: TRBJ2-2
len: 18
v_gene: TRBV9
CDR3nt: TGTGCCAGCAGCGAGGCGGGCCCCCAGCGGGAGAAAACCGGGGAGCTGTTTTTT
CDR3aa: CASSEAGPQREKTGELFF

d_gene: NA
abundance: NA
j_gene: TRBJ1-3
len: 15
v_gene: TRBV28
CDR3nt: TGTGCCAGCAGTGGCGCGGGCAGCTCTGGAAACACCATATATTTT
CDR3aa: CASSGAGSSGNTIYF

d_gene: NA
abundance: NA
j_gene: TRBJ2-7
len: 14
v_gene: TRBV6-6
CDR3nt: TGTGCCAGCACTAACGGCGGCCGCTCCTACGAGCAGTACTTC
CDR3aa: CASTNGGRSYEQYF

d_gene: NA
abundance: NA
j_gene: TRBJ2-2
len: 16
v_gene: TRBV7-8
CDR3nt: TGTGCCAGCAGCTTGGGGGGCCTAATGAACACCGGGGAGCTGTTTTTT
CDR3aa: CASSLGGLMNTGELFF

d_gene: NA
abundance: NA
j_gene: TRBJ2-5
len: 13
v_gene: TRBV5-4
CDR3nt: TGTGCCAGCAGCTTGGGCGACCAAGAGACCCAGTACTTC
CDR3aa: CASSLGDQETQYF

d_gene: NA
abundance: NA
j_gene: TRBJ2-5
len: 12
v_gene: TRBV19
CDR3nt: TGTGCCAGTAGTATAGGGAAAGAGACCCAGTACTTC
CDR3aa: CASSIGKETQYF

d_gene: NA
abundance: NA
j_gene: TRBJ2-5
len: 14
v_gene: TRBV25-1
CDR3nt: TGTGCCAGCAGGGATCGGCAGAACCAAGAGACCCAGTACTTC
CDR3aa: CASRDRQNQETQYF

d_gene: NA
abundance: once
j_gene: TRBJ2-1
len: 13
v_gene: TRBV28
CDR3nt: TGTGCCAGCAAGGACGATGCCTACAATGAGCAGTTCTTC
CDR3aa: CASKDDAYNEQFF

d_gene: NA
abundance: NA
j_gene: TRBJ2-5
len: 18
v_gene: TRBV7-3
CDR3nt: TGTGCCAGCAGCCCGTCTTCCTGGGATGGGATAGGGGCAGAGACCCAGTACTTC
CDR3aa: CASSPSSWDGIGAETQYF

d_gene: NA
abundance: NA
j_gene: TRBJ2-3
len: 15
v_gene: TRBV5-4
CDR3nt: TGTGCCAGCAGCTTGGTAAAGGGGCACACAGATACGCAGTATTTT
CDR3aa: CASSLVKGHTDTQYF

d_gene: TRBD2
abundance: NA
j_gene: TRBJ2-7
len: 15
v_gene: TRBV5-1
CDR3nt: TGCGCCAGCAGCTTGGTAACTAGCGGGAGCTACGAGCAGTACTTC
CDR3aa: CASSLVTSGSYEQYF

d_gene: TRBD1
abundance: NA
j_gene: TRBJ2-7
len: 15
v_gene: TRBV18
CDR3nt: TGTGCCAGCTCACCAACCGGGGACAGCTCCTACGAGCAGTACTTC
CDR3aa: CASSPTGDSSYEQYF